This TCR beta chain was profiled in a study of T cells in Graves' hyperthyroidism and ophthalmopathy. Authors of the study amplified TCR beta CDR3 regions from RNA transcripts. In the first-round RT-PCR of the TCR CDR3, the HTBI primer set was used. TCRdb called the multiplex PCR reads again in MiXCR, with one record for every CDR3 protein. The top ten clones hold 9.2% of a sample with under 400,000 distinct CDR3 sequences, around 14% of them seen once. At least ten counts were recorded for this clonotype. This clonotype was sampled from a woman younger than 35 with Graves' hyperthyroidism. Sequencing used blood.

The CDR3, as DNA: TGTGCCAGCAGCCTACGCCAAGACGCTAATGAAAAACTGTTTTTT. Amino acids: CASSLRQDANEKLFF. The chain carries TRBV3-1 and TRBJ1-4, with unresolved D. V lost 4 bases and J 3 bases, leaving 12 bases between the germline ends. The germline V gene encodes CDR1 LGHDT and CDR2 YNNKEL (reference sequence). The CDR3 covers 15 residues.